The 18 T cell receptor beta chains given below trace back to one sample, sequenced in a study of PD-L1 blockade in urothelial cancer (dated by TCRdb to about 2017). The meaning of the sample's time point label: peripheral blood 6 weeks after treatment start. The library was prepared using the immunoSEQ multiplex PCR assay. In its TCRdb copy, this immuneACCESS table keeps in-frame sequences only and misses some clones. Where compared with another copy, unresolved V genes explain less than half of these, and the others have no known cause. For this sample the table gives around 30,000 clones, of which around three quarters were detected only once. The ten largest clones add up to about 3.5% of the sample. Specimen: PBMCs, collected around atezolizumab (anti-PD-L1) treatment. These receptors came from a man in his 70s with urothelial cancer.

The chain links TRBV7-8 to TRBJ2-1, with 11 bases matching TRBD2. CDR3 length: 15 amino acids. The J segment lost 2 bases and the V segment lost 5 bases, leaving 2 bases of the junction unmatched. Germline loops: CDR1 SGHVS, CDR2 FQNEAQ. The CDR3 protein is CASSRLAGPYNEQFF. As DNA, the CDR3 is TGTGCCAGCAGCCGACTAGCGGGGCCCTACAATGAGCAGTTCTTC.

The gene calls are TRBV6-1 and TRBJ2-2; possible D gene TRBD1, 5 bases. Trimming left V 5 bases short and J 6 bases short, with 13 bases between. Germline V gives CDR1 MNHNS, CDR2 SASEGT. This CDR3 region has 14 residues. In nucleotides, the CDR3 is TGTGCCAGCAGTCAGGCGACAGTCGCCGGGGAGCTGTTTTTT. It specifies CASSQATVAGELFF.

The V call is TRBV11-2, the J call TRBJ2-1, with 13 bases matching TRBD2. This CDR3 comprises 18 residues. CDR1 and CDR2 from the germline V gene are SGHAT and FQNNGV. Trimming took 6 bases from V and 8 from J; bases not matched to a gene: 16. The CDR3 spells CASSRFSLLAGGQDEQFF. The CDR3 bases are TGTGCCAGCAGTCGGTTCTCTCTACTAGCGGGGGGGCAGGATGAGCAGTTCTTC.

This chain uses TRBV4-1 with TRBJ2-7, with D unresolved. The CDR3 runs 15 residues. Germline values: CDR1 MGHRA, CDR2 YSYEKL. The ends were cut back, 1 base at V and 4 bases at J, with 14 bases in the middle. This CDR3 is CASSQVQSPYYEQYF. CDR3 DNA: TGCGCCAGCAGCCAAGTACAGAGTCCCTATTACGAGCAGTACTTC.

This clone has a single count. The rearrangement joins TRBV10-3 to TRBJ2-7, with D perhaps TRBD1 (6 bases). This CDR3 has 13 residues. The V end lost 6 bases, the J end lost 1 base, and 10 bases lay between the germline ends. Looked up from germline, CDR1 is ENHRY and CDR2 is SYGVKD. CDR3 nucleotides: TGTGCCATCAGATCGGACAGATCCTACGAGCAGTACTTC. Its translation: CAIRSDRSYEQYF.

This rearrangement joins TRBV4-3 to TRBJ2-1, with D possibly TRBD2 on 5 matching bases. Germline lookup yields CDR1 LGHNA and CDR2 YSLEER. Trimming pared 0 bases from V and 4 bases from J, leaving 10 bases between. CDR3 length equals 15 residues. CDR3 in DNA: TGCGCCAGCAGCCAAGAGTTTACTAGTTACAATGAGCAGTTCTTC. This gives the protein CASSQEFTSYNEQFF.

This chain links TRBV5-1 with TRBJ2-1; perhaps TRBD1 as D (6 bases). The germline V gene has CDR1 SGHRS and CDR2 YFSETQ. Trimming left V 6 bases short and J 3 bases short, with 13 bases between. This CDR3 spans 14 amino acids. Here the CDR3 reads CASTALTGYNEQFF. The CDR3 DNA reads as TGCGCCAGCACCGCTCTGACAGGCTACAATGAGCAGTTCTTC.

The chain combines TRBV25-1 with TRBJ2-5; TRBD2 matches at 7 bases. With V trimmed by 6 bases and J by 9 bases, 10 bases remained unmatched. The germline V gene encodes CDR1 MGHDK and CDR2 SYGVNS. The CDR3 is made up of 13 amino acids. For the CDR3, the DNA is TGTGCCAGCAGGGGAGGGCAGTTCGTGGCCCAGTACTTC. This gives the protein CASRGGQFVAQYF. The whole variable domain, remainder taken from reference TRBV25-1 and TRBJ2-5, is EADIYQTPRYLVIGTGKKITLECSQTMGHDKMYWYQQDPGMELHLIHYSYGVNSTEKGDLSSESTVSRIRTEHFPLTLESARPSHTSQYLCASRGGQFVAQYFGPGTRLLVL.

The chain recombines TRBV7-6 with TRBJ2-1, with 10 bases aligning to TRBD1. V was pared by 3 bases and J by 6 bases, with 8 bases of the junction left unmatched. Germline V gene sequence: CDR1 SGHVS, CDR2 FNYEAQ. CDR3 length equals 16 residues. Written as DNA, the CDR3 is TGTGCCAGCAGCTTTAGATTCCGACAGGGGGCCAATGAGCAGTTCTTC. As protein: CASSFRFRQGANEQFF. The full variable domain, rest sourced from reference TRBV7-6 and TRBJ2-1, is GAGVSQSPRYKVTKRGQDVALRCDPISGHVSLYWYRQALGQGPEFLTYFNYEAQQDKSGLPNDRFSAERPEGSISTLTIQRTEQRDSAMYRCASSFRFRQGANEQFFGPGTRLTVL.

CDR3 sequence (DNA): TGTGCCAGCAGCTTCGGCGGGGGTGGAGAGACCCAGTACTTC. It yields the protein CASSFGGGGETQYF. V and J are TRBV7-9 and TRBJ2-5, with 7 bases that match TRBD2. Germline CDR1 reads SEHNR; CDR2 reads FQNEAQ (reference sequence). The CDR3 has 14 residues. The V and J ends lost 3 bases and 4 bases, in that order; junction bases with no gene match: 5. Together with reference TRBV7-9 and TRBJ2-5, the CDR3 gives the full variable domain: DTGVSQNPRHKITKRGQNVTFRCDPISEHNRLYWYRQTLGQGPEFLTYFQNEAQLEKSRLLSDRFSAERPKGSFSTLEIQRTEQGDSAMYLCASSFGGGGETQYFGPGTRLLVL.

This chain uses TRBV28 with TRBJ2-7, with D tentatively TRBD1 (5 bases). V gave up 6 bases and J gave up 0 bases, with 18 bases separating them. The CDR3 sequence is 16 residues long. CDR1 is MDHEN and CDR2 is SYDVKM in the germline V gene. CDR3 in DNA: TGTGCCAGCAGCGGCCGGCAGGGCAGAGCCTCCTACGAGCAGTACTTC. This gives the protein CASSGRQGRASYEQYF.

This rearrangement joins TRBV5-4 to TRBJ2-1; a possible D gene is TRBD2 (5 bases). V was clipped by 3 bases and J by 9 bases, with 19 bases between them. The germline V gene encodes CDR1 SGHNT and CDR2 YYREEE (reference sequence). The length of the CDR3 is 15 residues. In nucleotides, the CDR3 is TGTGCCAGCAGCTCCGCGGCCAGCCTAGCAGGTGAGCAGTTCTTC. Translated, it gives CASSSAASLAGEQFF.

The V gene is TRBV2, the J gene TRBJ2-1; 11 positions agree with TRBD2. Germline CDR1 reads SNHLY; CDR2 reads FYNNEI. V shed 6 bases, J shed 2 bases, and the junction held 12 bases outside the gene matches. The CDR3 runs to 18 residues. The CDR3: CASRDNNGLAGTYNEQFF. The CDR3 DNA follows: TGTGCCAGCAGGGATAATAACGGACTAGCGGGCACCTACAATGAGCAGTTCTTC.

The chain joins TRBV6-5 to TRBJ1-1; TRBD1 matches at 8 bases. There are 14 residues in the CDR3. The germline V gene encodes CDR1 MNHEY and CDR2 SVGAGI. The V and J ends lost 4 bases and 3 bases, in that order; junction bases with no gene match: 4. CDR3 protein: CASSSEDRDTEAFF. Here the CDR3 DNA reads TGTGCCAGCAGTTCCGAGGACAGGGACACTGAAGCTTTCTTT.

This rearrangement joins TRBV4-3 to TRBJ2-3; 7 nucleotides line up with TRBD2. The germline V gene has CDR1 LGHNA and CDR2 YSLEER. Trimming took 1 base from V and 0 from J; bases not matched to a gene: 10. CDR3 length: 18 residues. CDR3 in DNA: TGCGCCAGCAGCCAAGCCCCCACGACCGGGGGGAGCACAGATACGCAGTATTTT. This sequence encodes CASSQAPTTGGSTDTQYF.

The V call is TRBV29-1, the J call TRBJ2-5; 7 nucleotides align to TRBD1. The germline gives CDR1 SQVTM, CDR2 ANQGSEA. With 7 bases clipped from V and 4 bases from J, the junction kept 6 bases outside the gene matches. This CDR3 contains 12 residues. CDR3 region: CSGDNRGETQYF. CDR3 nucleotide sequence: TGCAGCGGCGATAACAGGGGAGAGACCCAGTACTTC.

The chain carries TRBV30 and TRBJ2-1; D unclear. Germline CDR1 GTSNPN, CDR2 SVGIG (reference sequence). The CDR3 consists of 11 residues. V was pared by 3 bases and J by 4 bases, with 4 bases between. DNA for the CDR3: TGTGCCTGGAGATCATACAATGAGCAGTTCTTC. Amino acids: CAWRSYNEQFF.

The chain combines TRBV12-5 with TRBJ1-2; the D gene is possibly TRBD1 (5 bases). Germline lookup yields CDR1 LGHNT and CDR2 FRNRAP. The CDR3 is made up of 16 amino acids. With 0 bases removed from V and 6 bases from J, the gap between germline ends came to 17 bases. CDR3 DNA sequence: TGTGCTAGTGGTTTGGTCTATCCGGGGAGGGGTGATGGCTACACCTTC. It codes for CASGLVYPGRGDGYTF.